This TCR beta chain was sequenced for a study of T-cell memory formation after mild COVID-19. CDR1 SNHLY and CDR2 FYNNEI come from the germline V gene. V lost 6 bases and J 8 bases, leaving 8 bases between the germline ends. The CDR3 has 11 amino acids. TCRdb reprocessed the 5' RACE reads with MiXCR, giving one entry per CDR3 protein. The sample shows a few hundred thousand distinct CDR3 sequences, about 21% of them seen only once. Sequencing was done on a sample of PBMCs or a T cell subset sorted from them (not recorded which). This rearrangement joins TRBV2 to TRBJ2-1, with D unclear. The sequence was obtained from an adult woman who had mild COVID-19 (a few samples of this study predate the infection). Cell type and time point are not known. The CDR3 loop reads CASRGFYEQFF. In DNA form, the CDR3 reads TGTGCCAGCAGGGGGTTCTATGAGCAGTTCTTC.